At least ten counts were recorded for the clone carrying this T cell receptor beta chain. This entry is derived from a study of T cell clonality in common variable immunodeficiency. This table comes from immunoSEQ multiplex PCR, and its TCRdb copy is limited to in-frame clones, with some not included. This repertoire holds about 60,000 clones, and none appear only once. Material for sequencing was peripheral blood mononuclear cells. This receptor was identified in a person aged 18-70 years in good health.

The sequenced CDR3 bases are TGTGCCAGCAGCTTAGCGACCCCGGGACTAGCGGGGTACAATGAG. It is translated as CASSLATPGLAGYNE. The full CDR3 protein is CASSLATPGLAGYNEQFF. The chain has TRBV7-8 and TRBJ2-1, with 13 bases aligning to TRBD2. The CDR3 is cut off 3 residues early in the read; its end comes from the germline J gene. The CDR3 spans 18 residues. V was pared by 0 bases and J by 4 bases, with 6 bases of the junction left unmatched. Germline values: CDR1 SGHVS, CDR2 FQNEAQ.